This T cell receptor (beta chain) was observed in a study of blood T cell repertoires in COVID-19. The assay was immunoSEQ multiplex PCR, and TCRdb's table has in-frame clones only and misses some. The sample contains around 330,000 clones, roughly 85% of which appear only once. This TCR came from a woman in her twenties or thirties who had been exposed to COVID-19. What was sequenced was PBMCs or T cells enriched from blood (not recorded which).

CDR3 sequence: CASRRGTGNTGELFF. Here the CDR3 DNA reads TGTGCCAGCAGAAGGGGGACGGGGAACACCGGGGAGCTGTTTTTT. V gene TRBV6-6 combines with J gene TRBJ2-2, with D perhaps matching TRBD1 (6 bases). This CDR3 is 15 amino acids long. V lost 6 bases, J lost 1 base, and 12 bases lay in between. The germline CDR1 and CDR2 sequences are MNHNY and SVGAGI (reference sequence).